This entry lists 24 T cell receptor beta chains sequenced from one sample in a study of neurological immune-mediated disorders. Via MiXCR, TCRdb re-called the 5' RACE reads, giving one row per CDR3 protein. The data show about 45,000 distinct CDR3 sequences, about 14% seen once. The time point is: longitudinal time-point 3. The source material was PBMCs. These receptors were collected from a man aged 25 to 45 in good health.

This clonotype was found many times. V gene TRBV29-1 combines with J gene TRBJ1-4; possible D gene TRBD1, 6 bases. The CDR3 is 17 residues long. Trimming left V 5 bases short and J 7 bases short, with 26 bases between. The germline V gene has CDR1 SQVTM and CDR2 ANQGSEA. The CDR3 loop is CSVREGGLLSGREKLFF. The CDR3 nucleotides are TGCAGCGTTCGAGAAGGGGGGCTTCTCTCGGGGCGTGAAAAACTGTTTTTT.

This clonotype was counted ten times or more. The rearrangement links TRBV10-3 to TRBJ2-3, with no clear D. This CDR3 is 15 amino acids long. With 5 bases removed from V and 3 bases from J, the gap between germline ends came to 15 bases. CDR1 and CDR2 (germline): ENHRY, SYGVKD. CDR3 protein: CAISPGRSQTDTQYF. The CDR3 DNA follows: TGTGCCATCAGTCCGGGCCGCAGCCAAACAGATACGCAGTATTTT.

This clonotype was found many times. This chain connects TRBV3-1 to TRBJ1-2; D remains unclear. Trimming took off 4 bases at V and 4 bases at J, with 16 bases between the two ends. Germline-derived CDR1 and CDR2 are LGHDT and YNNKEL (reference sequence). The CDR3 totals 15 residues. The CDR3 sequence is CASSREELGSYGYTF. The CDR3 DNA follows: TGTGCCAGCAGCCGAGAAGAGTTGGGAAGCTATGGCTACACCTTC.

The table lists this clonotype with many counts. As DNA, the CDR3 is TGTGCCAGCAGGAAGGCGTCAAGGGCCACCTACAATGAGCAGTTCTTC. The encoded protein is CASRKASRATYNEQFF. The chain carries TRBV12-3 or TRBV12-4 and TRBJ2-1; D remains ambiguous. Trimming took off 6 bases at V and 2 bases at J, with 17 bases between the two ends. This CDR3 has 16 amino acids.

This clonotype was detected ten times or more. The chain has TRBV5-1 and TRBJ1-1; 9 bases are shared with TRBD1. This CDR3 region has 16 residues. Germline CDR1 reads SGHRS; CDR2 reads YFSETQ. J lost 5 bases, V lost 2 bases, and 10 bases had no gene match. The DNA of the CDR3 is TGCGCCAGCAGCTTTTCGACAGGGGGATCTTATACTGAAGCTTTCTTT. The encoded protein is CASSFSTGGSYTEAFF.

The table lists this clonotype with many counts. The rearrangement uses TRBV6-2 or TRBV6-3 and TRBJ2-3; 11 bases are shared with TRBD2. CDR3 size: 15 residues. V was pared by 6 bases and J by 4 bases, with 6 bases of the junction left unmatched. Germline V gene lookup returns CDR1 MNHEY and CDR2 SVGEGT. This CDR3 is CASRPSGRSADTQYF. The CDR3 coding sequence is TGTGCCAGCAGGCCTAGCGGGAGGTCGGCAGATACGCAGTATTTT.

This clonotype was recorded many times. J is TRBJ1-3 and V is TRBV3-1, with no clear D. The V gene's germline CDR1 is LGHDT and CDR2 YNNKEL (reference sequence). The CDR3 sequence is 14 residues long. V shed 4 bases and J shed 6 bases, with 13 bases lying between them. The CDR3 DNA reads TGTGCCAGCAGCCCTCCCTCCATCGAAAACACCATATATTTT. Encoded protein: CASSPPSIENTIYF.

This clonotype was counted ten times or more. The chain combines TRBV12-3 or TRBV12-4 with TRBJ2-2; the match to TRBD2 covers 11 bases. V lost 7 bases and J lost 5; bases outside the gene matches: 6. The CDR3 is 15 amino acids. The CDR3 DNA reads as TGTGCCAGCACCCCGACTAGCGGGACTACCGGGGAGCTGTTTTTT. Its protein is CASTPTSGTTGELFF.

This clonotype was detected ten times or more. The J gene is TRBJ1-1, the V gene TRBV5-1; D gene ambiguous. CDR3 length equals 15 residues. Trimming took off 0 bases at V and 5 bases at J, with 14 bases between the two ends. Germline-derived CDR1 and CDR2 are SGHRS and YFSETQ. The CDR3 sequence is CASSLGTTQETEAFF. DNA for the CDR3: TGCGCCAGCAGCTTGGGGACGACTCAGGAGACTGAAGCTTTCTTT.

Ten or more counts support this clonotype. The rearrangement uses TRBV28 and TRBJ2-3; possible D gene TRBD2, 6 bases. V lost 10 bases and J lost 3, with 11 bases in between. The CDR3 covers 12 residues. Germline V gives CDR1 MDHEN, CDR2 SYDVKM. This chain's CDR3 is CATLRGTDTQYF. The CDR3 DNA follows: TGTGCCACCTTGCGGGGTACAGATACGCAGTATTTT.

This clonotype was detected many times. The V call is TRBV12-3 or TRBV12-4, the J call TRBJ1-1; D is perhaps TRBD1 (5 bases). This CDR3 comprises 15 residues. The V end was cut by 3 bases, the J end by 0 bases, with 11 bases between. The chain's CDR3 is CASSFRAGLNTEAFF. The CDR3 region has the DNA TGTGCCAGCAGTTTTAGGGCAGGGTTGAACACTGAAGCTTTCTTT.

The chain combines TRBV20-1 with TRBJ2-4; unclear D gene. The CDR3 has 15 residues. Trimming took off 5 bases at V and 0 bases at J, with 14 bases between the two ends. Looked up from germline, CDR1 is DFQATT and CDR2 is SNEGSKA (reference sequence). The CDR3 sequence is CSALPGRIAKNIQYF. The DNA for the CDR3 is TGCAGTGCTCTCCCAGGTCGTATAGCCAAAAACATTCAGTACTTC.

This clonotype came up many times. The V and J genes are TRBV29-1 and TRBJ1-1; no clear D gene. CDR1 is SQVTM and CDR2 is ANQGSEA in the germline V gene. The length of the CDR3 is 11 residues. V lost 7 bases, J lost 1 base, and 7 bases lay in between. This CDR3 is CSANRNTEAFF. The CDR3 region has the DNA TGCAGCGCTAATAGGAACACTGAAGCTTTCTTT.

This clonotype was detected ten times or more. The chain carries TRBV7-2 and TRBJ2-7; 10 nucleotides align to TRBD2. Unmatched junction bases numbered 22, after V lost 5 bases and J lost 6 bases. Germline V CDR1 and CDR2: SGHTA, FQGNSA. The CDR3 has 19 residues. CDR3 protein: CASSPWGRRASGRDGEQYF. The CDR3, as DNA: TGTGCCAGCAGCCCCTGGGGGAGGAGGGCTAGCGGGAGAGATGGCGAGCAGTACTTC.

There are many counts of this clonotype. The rearrangement uses TRBV27 and TRBJ2-7, with TRBD2 matching 9 bases. The junction had 12 bases not matched to a gene; V was cut back by 11 bases and J by 1 base. Per germline, CDR1 MNHEY and CDR2 SMNVEV (reference sequence). The length of the CDR3 is 15 residues. CDR3 amino acids: CAAGHKTSGSYEQYF. CDR3 sequence (DNA): TGTGCCGCCGGTCACAAGACTAGCGGTTCCTACGAGCAGTACTTC.

This clonotype showed up many times. The gene calls are TRBV5-1 and TRBJ2-7; 9 nucleotides align to TRBD2. The CDR3 length is 16 residues. V trimming: 0 bases; J trimming: 5 bases; junction bases outside the gene matches: 9. Germline CDR1 reads SGHRS; CDR2 reads YFSETQ. In DNA, the CDR3 is TGCGCCAGCAGCTTGGTCTGGCGGGAGGGCCCCCACGAGCAGTACTTC. It specifies CASSLVWREGPHEQYF.

This clonotype was picked up many times. Here the CDR3 reads CASRESGVTEDGYTF. The CDR3 DNA reads as TGCGCCAGCAGGGAAAGTGGGGTAACGGAGGATGGCTACACCTTC. The chain is built from TRBV10-2 and TRBJ1-2; D remains ambiguous. V lost 6 bases and J lost 6, with 20 bases in between. The germline CDR1 and CDR2 sequences are WSHSY and SAAADI. The CDR3 totals 15 residues.

The table lists this clonotype with many counts. The DNA for the CDR3 is TGTGCCAGCAGCCAAGAGCGACGGTACGAGCAGTACTTC. It translates to CASSQERRYEQYF. The chain has TRBV3-1 and TRBJ2-7; D not certain. V was cut by 0 bases and J by 4 bases, with 7 bases left in between. The CDR3 covers 13 residues. Germline CDR1 and CDR2: LGHDT and YNNKEL (reference sequence).

The sample holds many counts of this clonotype. The chain uses TRBV20-1 and TRBJ2-7, with D maybe TRBD2 (5 bases). V was shortened by 6 bases and J by 6 bases, with 9 bases between the two germline ends. CDR1 is DFQATT, CDR2 SNEGSKA, per germline (reference sequence). The CDR3 length is 10 residues. The CDR3 sequence is CSASGGEQYF. DNA of the CDR3: TGCAGTGCAAGCGGTGGCGAGCAGTACTTC.

In this sample, this clonotype turned up a few times. This sequence joins TRBV4-2 and TRBJ2-1, with 11 bases fitting TRBD2. CDR3 length: 16 amino acids. V lost 0 bases to trimming and J lost 3 bases; unmatched junction nucleotides: 1. The germline CDR1 and CDR2 sequences are LGHNA and YNFKEQ. The CDR3 bases are TGTGCCAGCAGCCAAGACGGGACTAGCGGCTACAATGAGCAGTTCTTC. It is translated as CASSQDGTSGYNEQFF.

In this sample, this clonotype turned up many times. This rearrangement joins TRBV18 to TRBJ2-2; D ambiguous. This CDR3 is 13 amino acids long. Trimming removed 2 bases from V and 4 bases from J, with 5 bases in between. CDR1 is KGHSH, CDR2 LQKENI, per germline. DNA for the CDR3: TGTGCCAGCTCACCAAGGAGCACCGGGGAGCTGTTTTTT. Its translation is CASSPRSTGELFF.

The gene calls are TRBV27 and TRBJ2-3; 12 bases align to TRBD2. J gave up 0 bases and V 3 bases, and 1 base lay outside the gene matches. Germline V lookup: CDR1 MNHEY, CDR2 SMNVEV (reference sequence). This CDR3 comprises 16 residues. The CDR3 sequence is CASSLGTSGSTDTQYF. The CDR3, as DNA: TGTGCCAGCAGTTTGGGGACTAGCGGGAGCACAGATACGCAGTATTTT.

A remark on this clonotype: Mismatch with germline at one junction end may stem from a read error. The V and J genes are TRBV7-9 and TRBJ2-4; 9 nucleotides match TRBD2. Germline lookup yields CDR1 SEHNR and CDR2 FQNEAQ (reference sequence). The CDR3 consists of 15 residues. The CDR3 loop is CSSSVLAGAKNIHYF. In nucleotides, the CDR3 is TGTTCCAGCAGTGTGTTAGCGGGAGCCAAAAACATTCATTACTTC.

V gene TRBV29-1 combines with J gene TRBJ2-2, with D possibly TRBD1 on 5 matching bases. Per the germline V gene, CDR1 is SQVTM and CDR2 is ANQGSEA. This CDR3 spans 14 amino acids. With 5 bases removed from V and 0 bases from J, the gap between germline ends came to 10 bases. The CDR3 coding sequence is TGCAGCGTTCAGACAGCACCGAACACCGGGGAGCTGTTTTTT. Its protein is CSVQTAPNTGELFF.